The clone carrying this TCR beta chain was seen many times. Antigen unknown. The data belong to a study of CD8 T cells in ankylosing spondylitis. Study-wide results and limits: Reports say disease-linked clones showed up significantly more in matched ankylosing spondylitis synovial fluid. A subset of motif variants has previously been described in the synovial fluid and blood of reactive arthritis. Seemingly characteristic of ankylosing spondylitis blood was a TCR beta motif consisting of 7 or 8 highly homologous variants.

Trimming shortened V by 3 bases and J by 3 bases, and 11 bases separated the two germline ends. This CDR3 has 14 residues. CDR1 is ENHRY and CDR2 is SYGVKD in the germline V gene. As the method for making TCR beta libraries, quantitative 5'-RACE with molecular barcodes was used. TCRdb itself ran the 5' RACE reads through MiXCR, one entry per CDR3 protein. The data contain some 240,000 distinct CDR3 sequences, 6% to 8.5% of them singletons. Sequencing was performed on blood, either unsorted or a sorted T cell fraction (not recorded which). The receptor comes from a male donor with ankylosing spondylitis. The chain combines TRBV10-3 with TRBJ1-2; a weak D match, TRBD1 (6 bases). The CDR3 sequence: CAISDGGPDYGYTF. The CDR3 region has the DNA TGTGCCATCAGTGACGGGGGGCCTGACTATGGCTACACCTTC.